The 4 T cell receptor beta chains below all came from one sample that was sequenced in a study of T cells in Graves' hyperthyroidism and ophthalmopathy. RNA transcripts yielded amplified TCR beta CDR3 regions. Initially, a first-round RT-PCR of the TCR CDR3 employed the HTBI primer set. TCRdb called the multiplex PCR reads again in MiXCR, with one record for every CDR3 protein. The sample holds some 510,000 distinct CDR3 sequences, 20% seen once. The specimen was blood. These receptors all stem from a man between 18 and 29 years old with Graves' hyperthyroidism.

This clonotype was recorded many times. This chain connects TRBV30 to TRBJ1-1, with 9 positions matching TRBD1. The CDR3 length is 11 residues. J gave up 7 bases and V 7 bases, and 4 bases lay outside the gene matches. Looked up from germline, CDR1 is GTSNPN and CDR2 is SVGIG (reference sequence). The CDR3 nucleotides read TGTGCCTTGAACAGGGGGCTTGAAGCTTTCTTT. It encodes CALNRGLEAFF.

This clonotype turned up a few times. This rearrangement joins TRBV13 to TRBJ1-1, with 9 bases identical to TRBD1. This CDR3 has 13 amino acids. Germline values: CDR1 PRHDT, CDR2 FYEKMQ (reference sequence). J lost 8 bases, V lost 5 bases, and 6 bases had no gene match. The CDR3 DNA is TGTGCCAGCAGCCGGGACAGGGCCCCCGAAGCTTTCTTT. This codes for CASSRDRAPEAFF.

This clonotype was counted many times. The V and J genes are TRBV2 and TRBJ1-5; D gene ambiguous. CDR1 and CDR2 (germline): SNHLY, FYNNEI. CDR3 length: 13 residues. V was shortened by 6 bases and J by 6 bases, with 12 bases between the two germline ends. For the CDR3, the DNA is TGTGCCAGCAGCATATATACGGGTCAGCCCCAGCATTTT. Residues: CASSIYTGQPQHF.

The rearrangement links TRBV14 to TRBJ2-5; D not certain. CDR3 size: 15 residues. Trimming took off 0 bases at V and 5 bases at J, with 13 bases between the two ends. Germline-derived CDR1 and CDR2 are SGHDN and FVKESK. CDR3 in DNA: TGTGCCAGCAGCCAAGATATAGGGCAGGTGGAGACCCAGTACTTC. Translation gives CASSQDIGQVETQYF.